This TCR beta chain stems from a study of regulatory T cells in long-lasting Graves disease. To make TCR beta libraries, researchers used iRepertoire HTBI primers and Arm-PCR of CDR3 regions. TCRdb redid the calling of the multiplex PCR reads with MiXCR, one entry per CDR3 protein. This table has hundreds of thousands of distinct CDR3 sequences, around 15% appearing once. Study-wide points: Newly diagnosed patients shared 966 public clonotypes; persistent patients shared approximately 2,700.

This clonotype was detected many times. No antigen is known for it. This CDR3 comprises 16 residues. V lost 5 bases and J 3 bases, leaving 17 bases between the germline ends. Per germline, CDR1 SGHTA and CDR2 FQGNSA. The time point denotes: newly diagnosed GD, antithyroid drugs for less than 3 months. From PBMCs, RNA was extracted and then used to make the TCR library. Patients of an endocrinology department in Xi'an, China, were included. These data were also reused for a study on T cells in Graves' hyperthyroidism and ophthalmopathy.

The rearrangement uses TRBV7-2 and TRBJ2-1; perhaps D is TRBD1 or TRBD2 (5 bases each). The sequence derives from a woman in her thirties with Graves disease. This sample comprised peripheral blood mononuclear cells (PBMCs), obtained at new diagnosis, from a patient treated with antithyroid drugs. In nucleotides, the CDR3 is TGTGCCAGCAGCCTACGCCGGGACGGCCTCTACAATGAGCAGTTCTTC. Translating gives CASSLRRDGLYNEQFF. The full variable domain, with the rest looked up from reference TRBV7-2 and TRBJ2-1, is GAGVSQSPSNKVTEKGKDVELRCDPISGHTALYWYRQSLGQGLEFLIYFQGNSAPDKSGLPSDRFSAERTGGSVSTLTIQRTQQEDSAVYLCASSLRRDGLYNEQFFGPGTRLTVL.